Listed below are T cell receptor beta chains from one sample, sequenced in a study of tissue T cells after allogeneic stem cell transplantation. TCRdb's table, derived via immunoSEQ multiplex PCR, lists solely in-frame clones and lacks some. This sample has 950 to 1,500 clones, with about two thirds found just once. Material: skin, obtained at autopsy. These receptors were collected from a male patient older than 55 with steroid-refractory graft-versus-host disease after an allogeneic stem cell transplant. Some T cells here may be from the graft donor. The CDR3 runs from the conserved cysteine through the conserved F or W. D genes are given only for firm matches. A row's size may be missing; if present it is once, few, many or a size class.

J gene	V gene	clone size	D gene	CDR3 DNA	CDR3 protein
TRBJ1-3	TRBV19	.	.	TGTGCCAGTAGTATAGATACGGGAGGCGGAAACACCATATATTTT	CASSIDTGGGNTIYF
TRBJ1-6	TRBV27	.	.	TGTGCCAGCGGAGTATTTGTAAGCTCCTATAATTCACCCCTCCACTTT	CASGVFVSSYNSPLHF
TRBJ2-3	TRBV5-6	.	.	TGTGCCAGCAGCCGACGGGTCCTGGGAGATACGCAGTATTTT	CASSRRVLGDTQYF
TRBJ2-1	TRBV11-1	.	TRBD2	TGTGCCAGCAGCCAAAGGACTCGCGGGGGGTATGAGGAGCAGTTCTTC	CASSQRTRGGYEEQFF
TRBJ2-1	TRBV6-1	.	.	TGTGCCAGCAGTGAAGTCCCGGGTAACAATGAGCAGTTCTTC	CASSEVPGNNEQFF
TRBJ1-2	TRBV19	.	.	TGTGCCAGTAGGATCCAACAGGGAGATGGCTACACCTTC	CASRIQQGDGYTF
TRBJ1-2	TRBV19	.	.	TGTGCCAGTAGAGACCCCACAAGACAGATCACCTACACCTTC	CASRDPTRQITYTF
TRBJ2-5	TRBV5-6	.	TRBD2	TGTGCCCGCAGCTGGGGGGCCGGGGGGGGAGAGACCCAGTACTTC	CARSWGAGGGETQYF
TRBJ1-6	TRBV28	.	.	TGTGCCAGCAGTTCCACCTCCGGGGGCTTTAATTCACCCCTCCACTTT	CASSSTSGGFNSPLHF
TRBJ2-7	TRBV4-2	once	.	TGTGCCAGCAGCCAAGACGGTCAGGATAGCAACGAGCAGTACTTC	CASSQDGQDSNEQYF
TRBJ2-5	TRBV18	few	.	TGTGCCAGCTCACGGGGGGTTGGAGAGACCCAGTACTTC	CASSRGVGETQYF
TRBJ2-5	TRBV19	few	.	TGTGCCAGTAGTGCCTTAGAGACCCAGTACTTC	CASSALETQYF
TRBJ1-2	TRBV5-6	.	.	TGTGCCAGCAGCTTGGCAGTCTCAGGGGCTAACTATGGCTACACCTTC	CASSLAVSGANYGYTF
TRBJ1-5	TRBV6-2/TRBV6-3	.	.	TGTGCCAGCAGTTACTCGACTCGCGGGATTCAGCCCCAGCATTTT	CASSYSTRGIQPQHF
TRBJ2-3	TRBV4-1	.	TRBD2	TGCGCCAGCAGCAACCCCGGGCTGAGGACTAGCGGGGACACAGATACGCAGTATTTT	CASSNPGLRTSGDTDTQYF
TRBJ2-7	TRBV11-2	.	TRBD2	TGTGCCAGCAGCTTAAGGCGGGGGGCAGGCGAGCAGTACTTC	CASSLRRGAGEQYF
TRBJ1-6	TRBV10-3	.	.	TGTGCCATCAGGCGGGTGGGATCCTATAATTCACCCCTCCACTTT	CAIRRVGSYNSPLHF
TRBJ1-2	TRBV4-3	few	.	TGCGCCAGCAGCCAAGATCACCCCTTAGGGGGGGGGTATGACTATGGCTACACCTTC	CASSQDHPLGGGYDYGYTF
TRBJ2-4	TRBV4-2	.	.	TGTGCCAGCAGCCAAGAAGAACAGCCAAAAAACATTCAGTACTTC	CASSQEEQPKNIQYF
TRBJ2-1	TRBV5-6	.	TRBD1	TGTGCCAGCAGCCGTTGGAAACGACAGGGCGCAGTGGGGAATGAGCAGTTCTTC	CASSRWKRQGAVGNEQFF
TRBJ2-7	TRBV7-8	.	TRBD1	TGTGCCAGCAGCTTAGGAGCGGGGACAGGGACTCACTACGAGCAGTACTTC	CASSLGAGTGTHYEQYF
TRBJ2-5	TRBV4-1	.	.	TGCGCCAGCAGCCAAGAAGGGACCATCGCAGAGACCCAGTACTTC	CASSQEGTIAETQYF
TRBJ2-5	TRBV7-8	few	TRBD2	TGTGCCAGCAGCTTATGGTTAGCGGGGGAGGCAGAGACCCAGTACTTC	CASSLWLAGEAETQYF
TRBJ1-6	TRBV6-5	.	.	TGTGCCAGCAGCACCGCAGGGAAATCACCCCTCCACTTT	CASSTAGKSPLHF
TRBJ1-3	TRBV4-1	.	TRBD1	TGCGCCAGCAGCCAAGGAGTTATTGAGGGGGCTAAACGAAACACCATATATTTT	CASSQGVIEGAKRNTIYF
TRBJ2-7	TRBV19	.	.	TGTGCCAGTAGTATTGCAGGGTTCTGGTCCTACGAGCAGTACTTC	CASSIAGFWSYEQYF
TRBJ2-5	TRBV18	.	.	TGTGCCAGCTCACCACCAGGAGCGGCAGAGACCCAGTACTTC	CASSPPGAAETQYF
TRBJ1-2	TRBV4-3	once	.	TGCGCCAGCAGCCAAGAGGAAGGCAGGGTGGATGGCTACACCTTC	CASSQEEGRVDGYTF
TRBJ2-3	TRBV12-5	once	.	TGTGCTAGTGGGGACATGACGCAGTATTTT	CASGDMTQYF
TRBJ1-6	TRBV5-1	few	.	TGCGCCAGCAGCAGAACAGAGAGCTCCTATAATTCACCCCTCCACTTT	CASSRTESSYNSPLHF
TRBJ2-5	TRBV4-1	few	TRBD1	TGCGCCAGCAGCCCCTACTCGGCGACAGGGGAAGAGACCCAGTACTTC	CASSPYSATGEETQYF
TRBJ1-3	TRBV18	.	.	TGTGCCAGCTCACCTCCGGTCTCTGGAAACACCATATATTTT	CASSPPVSGNTIYF
TRBJ1-6	TRBV6-1	.	TRBD1	TGTGCCAGCAGATATGACAGGGTCTCACCCCTCCACTTT	CASRYDRVSPLHF
TRBJ1-2	TRBV29-1	.	.	TGCAGCGTTGAAAAAGGGAGTCAACGAGCTAACTATGGCTACACCTTC	CSVEKGSQRANYGYTF
TRBJ2-2	TRBV6-2/TRBV6-3	.	.	TGTGCCAGCAGTTACTCTGTCGGGCCTAACACCGGGGAGCTGTTTTTT	CASSYSVGPNTGELFF
TRBJ2-7	TRBV10-3	.	.	TGTGCCATCAGGCTTACCGGGCTCGGAGACGAGCAGTACTTC	CAIRLTGLGDEQYF
TRBJ1-3	TRBV4-2	once	.	TGTGCCAGCAGCCAAGATTATGCCAGGGCGGATGGAAACACCATATATTTT	CASSQDYARADGNTIYF
TRBJ2-7	TRBV18	.	TRBD2	TGTGCCAGCTCACCCATAGCGGGGGCCTACGAGCAGTACTTC	CASSPIAGAYEQYF
TRBJ1-2	TRBV5-1	.	.	TGCGCCAGCAGCACCTCCCCTACAGTTAACTATGGCTACACCTTC	CASSTSPTVNYGYTF
TRBJ2-1	TRBV14	.	.	TGTGCCAGCAGCCAACAAGGCAGAGGCTACAATGAGCAGTTCTTC	CASSQQGRGYNEQFF
TRBJ1-1	TRBV5-1	.	.	TGCGCCAGCAGCCCCCTTATGAGGGCAGGGGCGAACACTGAAGCTTTCTTT	CASSPLMRAGANTEAFF
TRBJ2-2	TRBV5-6	.	TRBD1	TGTGCCAGCAGCTTGAGACAGGGAACCGGGGAGCTGTTTTTT	CASSLRQGTGELFF
TRBJ2-5	TRBV13	.	.	TGTGCCAGCAGCTTAAGGGTGAGCAGGGAGACCCAGTACTTC	CASSLRVSRETQYF
TRBJ2-1	TRBV4-1	.	.	TGCGCCAGCAGCCAAGGTGATGAGCAGTTCTTC	CASSQGDEQFF
TRBJ2-7	TRBV5-6	.	.	TGTGCCAGCAGCCCCACCGGGAGCTCCTACGAGCAGTACTTC	CASSPTGSSYEQYF
TRBJ2-5	TRBV7-2	.	.	TGTGCCAGCAGCGCCCTCGCCCTAGCCCACTTTAGGGAGACCCAGTACTTC	CASSALALAHFRETQYF
TRBJ1-2	TRBV7-2	.	.	TGTGCCAGCAGCTTATCGGGGGTCTATGGCTACACCTTC	CASSLSGVYGYTF
TRBJ2-2	TRBV3-1/TRBV3-2	large	.	TGTGCCAGCACCACAGGACCCAACACCGGGGAGCTGTTTTTT	CASTTGPNTGELFF
TRBJ1-5	TRBV12-3/TRBV12-4	once	.	TGTGCCAGCAGTTTCCTAGGCGATCAGCCCCAGCATTTT	CASSFLGDQPQHF
TRBJ1-2	TRBV4-2	.	TRBD1	TGTGCCAGCAGCCTTTCCGACGACAGGGCCCCTAACTATGGCTACACCTTC	CASSLSDDRAPNYGYTF
TRBJ2-7	TRBV24-1	.	.	TGTGCCACCAGTGAACACGACATCTCCTACGAGCAGTACTTC	CATSEHDISYEQYF
TRBJ1-4	TRBV5-1	.	.	TGCGCCAGCAGCAGGCAGGGGAAGTCCAATGAAAAACTGTTTTTT	CASSRQGKSNEKLFF
TRBJ1-2	TRBV5-4	large	TRBD1	TGTGCCAGCAGTGAGGACAGGTTAAACTATGGCTACACCTTC	CASSEDRLNYGYTF
TRBJ1-2	TRBV5-1	few	.	TGCGCCAGCAGCTCCTCACCTACGGTAAACTATGGCTACACCTTC	CASSSSPTVNYGYTF
TRBJ2-5	TRBV9	.	.	TGTGCCAGCAGCCTACTTAGTGAGGTAAAAGAGACCCAGTACTTC	CASSLLSEVKETQYF
TRBJ2-5	TRBV10-2	.	.	TGCGCCAGCACCTTCGATCGGGGGGAGACCCAGTACTTC	CASTFDRGETQYF
TRBJ2-3	TRBV6-5	.	TRBD2	TGTGCCAGCAGTTATAGGGCTAGCGGGGGGGCAGATACGCAGTATTTT	CASSYRASGGADTQYF
TRBJ1-6	TRBV10-2	.	TRBD1	TGCGCCAGCAGTGAAAGCAGGGGGATGAGCTCCTATAATTCACCCCTCCACTTT	CASSESRGMSSYNSPLHF
TRBJ2-7	TRBV29-1	.	TRBD2	TGCAGCGTTGTAGCGGGGGGTCTCTCCTACGAGCAGTACTTC	CSVVAGGLSYEQYF